Sequencing of this T cell receptor (beta chain) was carried out in a study of blood T cell repertoires in COVID-19 (dated by TCRdb to about 2020). For the study in its entirety: Samples covering the acute and convalescent phases of COVID-19 were provided by collaborators in the United States, Italy and Spain. The prospective study material was composed of cDNA or gDNA derived from T cells, B-cell-depleted T cells, or PBMCs. Deeply sampled blood TCRbeta repertoires from subjects exposed to, actively infected with, or recovered from COVID-19 were included in the dataset. A freely available public database, intended as a resource for researchers studying the immune response to SARS-CoV-2, is where the repertoires were released. The samples were drawn from the first 160 participants of the ongoing ImmuneRACE study and from some 1,300 subjects provided by 6 global collaborators. Nearly every sample came with metadata listing a de-identified subject ID, COVID-19 status, age in years and sex. Where HLA class I and class II types were available, the types were taken from metadata supplied by the sample provider, not from assay-based typing. Study-level results and caveats: The amount of clinical and demographic metadata varied by source and participant and was provided uncurated.

Note on this clone: The target of this receptor is not known. No clone much larger than this one lies a single base away; base qualities are absent.

CDR1 and CDR2 (SGHTA, FQGNSA) derive from the germline V gene. Trimmed from V: 2 bases; trimmed from J: 2 bases; junction bases lacking a gene match: 4. From the cysteine through the phenylalanine, the CDR3 covers 15 amino acids. Kept here is only the CDR3 DNA, which spans 45 bases and is read in frame from base 1. TCRbeta CDR3 regions were amplified from genomic DNA using the immunoSEQ Assay, a bias-controlled multiplex PCR. Regarding the original processing steps: The number of nucleated cells in each sample was estimated from the amplification of reference gene primers within the assay. To quantify the absolute abundance of each unique TCRbeta CDR3 rearrangement, sequence reads were collapsed and filtered. Productive Simpson clonality was computed per sample as the square root of Simpson's diversity index over productive rearrangements. In its TCRdb copy, this immuneACCESS table keeps in-frame sequences only and misses some clones. Where compared with another copy, unresolved V genes explain less than half of these, and the others have no known cause. The DNA was the basis for D and trimming; V, J and clone size are from that table. For this sample the table gives over 65,000 clones, of which approximately 78% were detected only once. Roughly a third of the sample belongs to the ten largest clones.

One collaborating source in Seattle enrolled patients while the patients were actively infected and followed the patients over time throughout the course of disease. Each collaborating institution followed its own protocols to collect whole blood in K2EDTA tubes. For TCRbeta analysis, collaborators shipped samples in one of three forms: frozen whole blood, isolated PBMCs, or DNA extracted from either of those sample types. Sequenced: peripheral blood. The sequence derives from a man aged 55 to 70 with COVID-19, enrolled during active disease. The receptor chain draws on TRBV7-2 and TRBJ2-3; 7 bases in between match TRBD2. The nucleotide sequence is given as TGTGCCAGCAGCTTAAGGACTAGGGACACAGATACGCAGTATTTT. This translates into CASSLRTRDTDTQYF.